The 25 T cell receptor beta chains below all came from one sample that was sequenced in a study of sequential checkpoint blockade in melanoma. Treatment specified: randomized to nivolumab then ipilimumab (arm A) or the reverse (arm B). TCRdb's copy holds only in-frame clones and misses some; the assay was immunoSEQ multiplex PCR. The data show roughly 20,000 clones, with around 80% seen just once and 35% to 45% held by the top ten. The specimen comprised CD8+ T cells sorted from blood (inferred from file names), sampled from a patient given nivolumab and ipilimumab in sequence. The receptors shown here come from a human donor with melanoma.

The chain employs TRBV5-8 and TRBJ2-2, with 7 bases that match TRBD1. The CDR3 is 14 residues long. The germline V gene encodes CDR1 SGHTS and CDR2 YDEGEE. V dropped 3 bases and J dropped 1; count of bases not matched to a gene: 0. The CDR3 DNA sequence: TGTGCCAGCAGCTGGACAGGGAACACCGGGGAGCTGTTTTTT. This codes for CASSWTGNTGELFF.

The gene calls are TRBV7-9 and TRBJ2-7; the D gene is possibly TRBD2 (6 bases). CDR3 length equals 13 residues. Deletions cut 10 bases from V and 4 bases from J, with 17 bases between. The germline V gene has CDR1 SEHNR and CDR2 FQNEAQ (reference sequence). The CDR3 here is CATTGGVSYEQYF. The CDR3 DNA follows: TGTGCCACCACCGGAGGGGTCTCGTACGAGCAGTACTTC.

The J gene is TRBJ2-2, the V gene TRBV6-6; 10 nucleotides agree with TRBD2. The CDR3 is 13 amino acids. The V and J ends lost 8 bases and 3 bases, in that order; junction bases with no gene match: 0. Looked up from germline, CDR1 is MNHNY and CDR2 is SVGAGI (reference sequence). The chain's CDR3 is CASGTSDTGELFF. CDR3 DNA sequence: TGTGCCAGCGGGACTAGCGACACCGGGGAGCTGTTTTTT.

V gene TRBV28 combines with J gene TRBJ2-1; 11 bases fit TRBD2. The CDR3 length is 13 residues. In germline, CDR1 is MDHEN, CDR2 SYDVKM. V trimming: 4 bases; J trimming: 10 bases; junction bases outside the gene matches: 3. The CDR3 is CASSWGTSGEQFF. The DNA for the CDR3 is TGTGCCAGCAGTTGGGGGACTAGCGGCGAGCAGTTCTTC.

This clone was seen a single time. The chain combines TRBV6-5 with TRBJ1-1; 7 nucleotides align to TRBD1. Trimming took 6 bases from V and 4 from J; bases not matched to a gene: 5. Germline V CDR1 and CDR2: MNHEY, SVGAGI. There are 13 residues in the CDR3. In DNA, the CDR3 is TGTGCCAGCAGGCCCGACAGGGCCACTGAAGCTTTCTTT. Protein: CASRPDRATEAFF.

The DNA of the CDR3 is TGCGCCAGCAGTGCTCCTAGCGGTATCTCCTACGAGCAGTACTTC. This sequence encodes CASSAPSGISYEQYF. The rearrangement links TRBV10-2 to TRBJ2-7; TRBD2 aligns across 7 bases. Germline V lookup: CDR1 WSHSY, CDR2 SAAADI. Trimming at V came to 4 bases and at J to 0 bases, leaving 6 bases not matched to a gene. The CDR3 totals 15 residues.

The J gene is TRBJ2-3, the V gene TRBV19; 9 positions agree with TRBD2. The CDR3 covers 15 residues. The V segment lost 1 base and the J segment 4 bases; nucleotides outside the gene matches: 3. The germline CDR1 and CDR2 sequences are LNHDA and SQIVND (reference sequence). Here the CDR3 DNA reads TGTGCCAGTAGTATAGTAGCGGGGGTTGCAGATACGCAGTATTTT. This translates into CASSIVAGVADTQYF.

The genes are TRBV19 and TRBJ1-3; D is ambiguous. Germline V gene lookup returns CDR1 LNHDA and CDR2 SQIVND (reference sequence). This CDR3 region has 14 residues. The V gene lost 5 bases and the J gene lost 0 bases, with 8 bases spanning the gap. CDR3 in DNA: TGTGCCAGTAGTTGGTCAGGCTCTGGAAACACCATATATTTT. It is translated as CASSWSGSGNTIYF.

This sequence joins TRBV29-1 and TRBJ2-1, with TRBD2 identical over 8 bases. This CDR3 is built from 14 residues. In germline, CDR1 is SQVTM, CDR2 ANQGSEA. V was clipped by 5 bases and J by 4 bases; unmatched bases: 7. The chain's CDR3 is CSVLSGSGYNEQFF. The CDR3 DNA reads TGCAGCGTTCTGAGCGGGAGTGGGTACAATGAGCAGTTCTTC.

The chain uses TRBV6-5 and TRBJ1-1, with 7 bases that match TRBD1. CDR1 and CDR2 from the germline V gene are MNHEY and SVGAGI. J lost 1 base, V lost 6 bases, and 8 bases had no gene match. The length of the CDR3 is 15 residues. In DNA, the CDR3 is TGTGCCAGCAGGTCGACGACAGGGTGGAACACTGAAGCTTTCTTT. Translated, it gives CASRSTTGWNTEAFF.

The J gene is TRBJ2-1, the V gene TRBV27; unclear D gene. Germline CDR1 reads MNHEY; CDR2 reads SMNVEV (reference sequence). The V end was cut by 3 bases, the J end by 10 bases, with 10 bases between. CDR3 length: 12 amino acids. This CDR3 is CASSFNPAEQFF. The DNA of the CDR3 is TGTGCCAGCAGTTTTAACCCAGCGGAGCAGTTCTTC.

There are a few counts of this clone. CDR3 protein: CAWSVLINEQFF. DNA for the CDR3: TGTGCCTGGAGTGTACTTATCAATGAGCAGTTCTTC. The rearrangement links TRBV30 to TRBJ2-1; D not certain. V was clipped by 0 bases and J by 6 bases, with 6 bases between them. Germline lookup yields CDR1 GTSNPN and CDR2 SVGIG (reference sequence). The CDR3 extends over 12 amino acids.

The rearrangement links TRBV28 to TRBJ2-2, with 9 bases matching TRBD1. Germline lookup yields CDR1 MDHEN and CDR2 SYDVKM. V lost 3 bases and J lost 7; bases outside the gene matches: 6. The CDR3 length is 15 residues. The CDR3 spells CASSLDTGGFGELFF. In DNA, the CDR3 is TGTGCCAGCAGTTTGGACACAGGGGGCTTCGGGGAGCTGTTTTTT.

CDR3 amino acids: CATSPRTREETQYF. The DNA for the CDR3 is TGTGCCACCAGCCCCCGGACTAGGGAAGAGACCCAGTACTTC. The chain links TRBV15 to TRBJ2-5; 7 nucleotides agree with TRBD2. The CDR3 totals 14 residues. The V gene's germline CDR1 is LNHNV and CDR2 YYDKDF (reference sequence). V was pared by 5 bases and J by 3 bases, with 6 bases of the junction left unmatched.

The rearrangement joins TRBV18 to TRBJ1-5; 12 bases agree with TRBD1. The V and J ends lost 2 bases and 3 bases, in that order; junction bases with no gene match: 2. The germline CDR1 and CDR2 sequences are KGHSH and LQKENI. There are 16 residues in the CDR3. CDR3 nucleotide sequence: TGTGCCAGCTCACCAACGGGACAGGGGGCCAATCAGCCCCAGCATTTT. It translates to CASSPTGQGANQPQHF.

The genes are TRBV6-5 and TRBJ1-2; TRBD1 agrees at 9 bases. Trimming cost V 5 bases and J 3 bases; bases outside gene matches: 7. Germline assignment: CDR1 MNHEY and CDR2 SVGAGI. This CDR3 contains 15 residues. The DNA for the CDR3 is TGTGCCAGCAGTACCCGACAGGGGGTTGACTATGGCTACACCTTC. It is translated as CASSTRQGVDYGYTF.

J is TRBJ1-5 and V is TRBV7-6; 8 nucleotides align to TRBD1. V dropped 5 bases and J dropped 6; count of bases not matched to a gene: 6. Germline V CDR1 and CDR2: SGHVS, FNYEAQ. This CDR3 spans 14 amino acids. The CDR3 loop is CASSLGQGGQPQHF. The DNA of the CDR3 is TGTGCCAGCAGCCTAGGACAGGGTGGTCAGCCCCAGCATTTT.

The chain's CDR3 is CASSSLGAQGAPSYGYTF. In DNA, the CDR3 is TGTGCCAGCAGCTCCTTGGGGGCACAGGGGGCGCCCAGCTATGGCTACACCTTC. The rearrangement uses TRBV7-9 and TRBJ1-2; TRBD1 aligns across 9 bases. Per germline, CDR1 SEHNR and CDR2 FQNEAQ (reference sequence). Unmatched junction bases numbered 16, after V lost 4 bases and J lost 4 bases. The CDR3 length is 18 residues.

This chain links TRBV11-2 with TRBJ2-7; 7 bases align to TRBD2. The germline gives CDR1 SGHAT, CDR2 FQNNGV. V was clipped by 0 bases and J by 2 bases; unmatched bases: 1. The CDR3 loop spans 14 amino acids. CDR3 amino acids: CASSLDAGAYEQYF. The CDR3 nucleotides read TGTGCCAGCAGCTTAGATGCGGGAGCCTACGAGCAGTACTTC.

This clone was seen a single time. The chain recombines TRBV2 with TRBJ2-7; no clear D gene. Deletions cut 3 bases from V and 4 bases from J, with 10 bases between. Germline V CDR1 and CDR2: SNHLY, FYNNEI. There are 13 residues in the CDR3. The DNA for the CDR3 is TGTGCCAGCAGTGAGTCTAGTGGATACGAGCAGTACTTC. This translates into CASSESSGYEQYF.

The V call is TRBV6-1, the J call TRBJ2-1; D not resolved. Germline V CDR1 and CDR2: MNHNS, SASEGT. V lost 6 bases, J lost 0 bases, and 6 bases lay in between. The CDR3 runs to 13 residues. CDR3 residues: CASSVRSYNEQFF. For the CDR3, the DNA is TGTGCCAGCAGCGTCCGCTCCTACAATGAGCAGTTCTTC.

This sequence joins TRBV7-3 and TRBJ2-3; 8 bases match TRBD2. CDR1 SGHTA and CDR2 FQGTGA come from the germline V gene. The CDR3 is 17 residues long. With 4 bases clipped from V and 2 bases from J, the junction kept 11 bases outside the gene matches. The CDR3 DNA is TGTGCCAGCAGCTCCTCGAGTAGCGGGGTTATCACAGATACGCAGTATTTT. As protein: CASSSSSSGVITDTQYF.

J is TRBJ2-7 and V is TRBV5-4; possible D gene TRBD2, 5 bases. The V end lost 4 bases, the J end lost 5 bases, and 13 bases lay between the germline ends. CDR1 and CDR2 (germline): SGHNT, YYREEE (reference sequence). This CDR3 has 13 amino acids. CDR3 coding DNA: TGTGCCAGCAGCCTGGACTCTTTCAACGAGCAGTACTTC. It codes for CASSLDSFNEQYF. Looking up the rest from reference TRBV5-4 and TRBJ2-7 gives the full variable domain: ETGVTQSPTHLIKTRGQQVTLRCSSQSGHNTVSWYQQALGQGPQFIFQYYREEENGRGNFPPRFSGLQFPNYSSELNVNALELDDSALYLCASSLDSFNEQYFGPGTRLTVT.

This sequence joins TRBV5-6 and TRBJ1-2, with 10 bases matching TRBD1. Per the germline V gene, CDR1 is SGHDT and CDR2 is YYEEEE. Germline trimming cut 3 bases from V and 8 bases from J; bases unmatched to any gene: 4. The CDR3 totals 13 residues. CDR3 nucleotide sequence: TGTGCCAGCAGCTGGGGGACAGGGGAAGGCTACACCTTC. It yields the protein CASSWGTGEGYTF.

The chain has TRBV5-8 and TRBJ2-7, with 7 bases lining up with TRBD1. CDR1 and CDR2 (germline): SGHTS, YDEGEE. After removal of 1 base from V and 1 base from J, the junction contained 2 bases not matched to a gene. This CDR3 has 14 residues. CDR3 amino acids: CASSLSGGSYEQYF. CDR3 in DNA: TGTGCCAGCAGCTTGTCAGGGGGTTCCTACGAGCAGTACTTC.